A selection of T cell receptor beta chains follows, all from one sample in a study of T cell changes during pregnancy in multiple sclerosis. Repertoires were generated with immunoSEQ multiplex PCR, while TCRdb's copy carries only in-frame clones and drops some. The top ten clones hold under 0.85% of a sample with around 100,000 clones, approximately 90% of them seen once. The sequenced sample was peripheral blood, obtained in the second trimester of pregnancy. Every receptor here comes from a female donor in good health, enrolled as a control in a pregnancy study. The conserved cysteine and the conserved F or W are not part of the CDR3 here. Each record gives: V gene, clone size, J gene, CDR3 protein. Size tells how often a clone was seen (once, few, many) or the class of an expanded clone, and some rows leave it out.

TRBV5-4,-,TRBJ1-6,ASSTAGKETSPLH
TRBV15,-,TRBJ1-1,ATSFNRNTEAF
TRBV2,-,TRBJ1-5,ASRGWTGGNQPQH
TRBV2,-,TRBJ2-2,ASSEDGEDTGELF
TRBV7-2,-,TRBJ1-2,ASSLVRDRRAYGGYT
TRBV9,-,TRBJ1-1,ASSARQGAMNTEAF
TRBV23-1,-,TRBJ2-7,ASSQQGNYEQY
TRBV9,-,TRBJ1-2,ASSTGGGSDGYT
TRBV7-9,-,TRBJ2-5,ASRSSGETQY
TRBV4-1,-,TRBJ1-2,ASSQAGTELYGYT
TRBV20-1,-,TRBJ2-7,SAGVSYEQY
TRBV4-3,-,TRBJ2-5,ASSQTYFGQGQETQY
TRBV28,-,TRBJ1-1,ASSHPGQGFRTF
TRBV7-2,once,TRBJ2-7,ASSRDRMTYEQY
TRBV5-1,-,TRBJ1-2,ASSFSKDSLYGYT
TRBV2,-,TRBJ1-2,ATTLTGGGYGYT
TRBV6-6,once,TRBJ1-1,ASSLDINTEAF
TRBV27,-,TRBJ2-7,ASSSFGEQY
TRBV18,-,TRBJ1-2,ASSPLGETNYGYT
TRBV5-1,-,TRBJ2-1,ASSEGQLSYNEQF
TRBV4-3,few,TRBJ1-1,ASSQSRSTEAF
TRBV5-8,-,TRBJ1-6,ASSLGGTTMSSYNSPLH
TRBV5-4,-,TRBJ2-1,ASSLDGLAGEITYNEQF
TRBV4-3,-,TRBJ2-1,ASSQLSGSEDEQF
TRBV2,once,TRBJ1-2,ASTWGQGDYGYT
TRBV7-9,-,TRBJ2-7,ASSLGGGYYEQY
TRBV19,-,TRBJ1-1,ASTKTASNTEAF
TRBV6-4,-,TRBJ2-3,ASRERVQSTDTQY
TRBV7-6,-,TRBJ2-3,ASSFDVAGGPTDTQY
TRBV30,-,TRBJ1-6,AKRAGDNSPLH
TRBV6-4,-,TRBJ2-3,ASSDQSTDTQY
TRBV5-1,-,TRBJ2-3,ASSLRRSGGTDTQY
TRBV7-2,-,TRBJ1-2,ASSSQPLTGSLDGYT
TRBV7-6,once,TRBJ2-5,ASSLAASGVGETQY
TRBV5-1,-,TRBJ2-7,ASSLAILDKYEQY
TRBV27,-,TRBJ1-2,ASSPRQLTNYGYT
TRBV27,-,TRBJ2-7,ASSQTSGGPGSYEQY
TRBV11-2,-,TRBJ2-3,ASSTQLALGTDTQY
TRBV27,-,TRBJ1-1,ASRRGGQMNTEAF
TRBV7-9,-,TRBJ2-7,ASSYRQGASEQY
TRBV29-1,-,TRBJ1-2,SVYWQEGYGYT
TRBV2,-,TRBJ1-1,ASSGSGRTEAF
TRBV7-2,-,TRBJ2-5,ASSLQGGQQETQY
TRBV5-1,-,TRBJ1-1,ASRGVGRGNTEAF
TRBV11-3,once,TRBJ2-1,ASSSRGATYNEQF
TRBV7-9,-,TRBJ1-5,ASSLGFMGGTGNQPQH
TRBV10-3,-,TRBJ2-7,AIRDGTGTYEQY
TRBV28,-,TRBJ1-1,ASRSLMGRGRLLMNTEAF
TRBV7-9,-,TRBJ2-3,ASSKDRFYTDTQY
TRBV6-5,-,TRBJ1-4,ASSRQMPNEKLF
TRBV5-4,once,TRBJ2-6,ASSMMDRAYGANVLT
TRBV19,-,TRBJ2-1,ASTKGQGMGEQF
TRBV7-6,-,TRBJ1-5,ASSPEGRYNQPQH
TRBV7-2,-,TRBJ1-1,ASSLTQDEAF
TRBV6-6,-,TRBJ2-3,AHSRDRGLDTQY
TRBV5-1,-,TRBJ1-6,ASSFGNSPLH
TRBV28,-,TRBJ1-2,ASSLIPTGGLGYT
TRBV18,-,TRBJ2-3,ASSPGLAGAPDTQY
TRBV19,-,TRBJ1-3,ASSIKTRGNTIY
TRBV30,-,TRBJ2-7,AWSAVRREGRYEQY